This T cell receptor (beta chain) derives from a study of blood T cell repertoires in COVID-19. Study overall: From T cells, B-cell-depleted T cells, or PBMCs came the material, which was cDNA or gDNA.

TCRdb keeps only in-frame clones here, not all; method: immunoSEQ multiplex PCR. The sample contains around 93,000 clones, around 91% of which appear only once. Trimming removed 4 bases from V and 2 bases from J; junction bases left unmatched: 4. Germline CDR1 is SEHNR and CDR2 is FQNEAQ (reference sequence). The CDR3 runs to 15 residues. Sample: peripheral blood. The chain has TRBV7-9 and TRBJ2-7; 11 nucleotides agree with TRBD1. This clonotype was obtained from a young man with COVID-19, enrolled during active disease. The chain's CDR3 is CASSSPGQGAYEQYF. CDR3 in DNA: TGTGCCAGCAGCTCGCCGGGACAGGGGGCCTACGAGCAGTACTTC.